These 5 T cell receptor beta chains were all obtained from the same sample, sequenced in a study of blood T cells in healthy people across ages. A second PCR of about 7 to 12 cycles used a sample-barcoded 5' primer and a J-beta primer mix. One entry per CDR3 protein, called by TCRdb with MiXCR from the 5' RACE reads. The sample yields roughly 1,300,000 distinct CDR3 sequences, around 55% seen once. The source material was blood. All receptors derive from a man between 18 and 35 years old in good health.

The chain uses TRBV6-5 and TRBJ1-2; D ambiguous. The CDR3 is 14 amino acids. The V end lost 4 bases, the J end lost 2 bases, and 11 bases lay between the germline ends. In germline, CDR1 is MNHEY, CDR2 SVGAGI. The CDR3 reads CASSSPGRNYGYTF. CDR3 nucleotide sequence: TGTGCCAGCAGTTCACCCGGGAGGAACTATGGCTACACCTTC.

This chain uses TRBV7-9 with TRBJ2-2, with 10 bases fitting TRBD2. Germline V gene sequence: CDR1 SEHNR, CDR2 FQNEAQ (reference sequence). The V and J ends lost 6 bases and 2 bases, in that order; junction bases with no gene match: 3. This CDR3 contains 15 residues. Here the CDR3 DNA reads TGTGCCAGCAGATCTAGCGGGAGAAACACCGGGGAGCTGTTTTTT. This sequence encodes CASRSSGRNTGELFF.

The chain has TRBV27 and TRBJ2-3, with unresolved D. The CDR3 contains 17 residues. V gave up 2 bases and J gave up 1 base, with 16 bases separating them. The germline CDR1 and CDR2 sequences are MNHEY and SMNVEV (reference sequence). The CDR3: CASSLGAEAARTDTQYF. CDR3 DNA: TGTGCCAGCAGTTTAGGAGCCGAGGCCGCCCGCACAGATACGCAGTATTTT.

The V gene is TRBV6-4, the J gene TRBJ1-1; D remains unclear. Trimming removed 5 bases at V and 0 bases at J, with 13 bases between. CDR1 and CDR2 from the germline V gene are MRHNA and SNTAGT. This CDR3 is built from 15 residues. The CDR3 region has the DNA TGTGCCAGCAGTTATTCGGCAGCAATGAACACTGAAGCTTTCTTT. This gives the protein CASSYSAAMNTEAFF.

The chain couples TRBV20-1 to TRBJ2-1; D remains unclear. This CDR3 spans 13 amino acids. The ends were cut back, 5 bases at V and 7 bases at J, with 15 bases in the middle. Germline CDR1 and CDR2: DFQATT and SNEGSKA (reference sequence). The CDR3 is CSALDGSINEQFF. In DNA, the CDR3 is TGCAGTGCTTTAGACGGCTCTATTAATGAGCAGTTCTTC.